This paragraph reports one T cell receptor (beta chain). The data are from a study of monozygotic twins with inflammatory bowel disease. The CDR3 spans 14 residues. Germline lookup yields CDR1 SGHAT and CDR2 FQDESV (reference sequence). TCRdb derives one entry per CDR3 protein from the 5' RACE reads, leaving out DNA. The record lists about 420,000 distinct CDR3 sequences, of which the ten most abundant hold roughly 2.5%. This sequence originates from a human donor with ulcerative colitis or Crohn's disease, or a healthy co-twin of an affected twin (not recorded which). The sample was blood. This chain joins TRBV11-1 and TRBJ1-1. The CDR3 loop reads CASSYATTNTEAFF. Together with reference TRBV11-1 and TRBJ1-1, the CDR3 gives the full variable domain: EAEVAQSPRYKITEKSQAVAFWCDPISGHATLYWYRQILGQGPELLVQFQDESVVDDSQLPKDRFSAERLKGVDSTLKIQPAELGDSAMYLCASSYATTNTEAFFGQGTRLTVV.